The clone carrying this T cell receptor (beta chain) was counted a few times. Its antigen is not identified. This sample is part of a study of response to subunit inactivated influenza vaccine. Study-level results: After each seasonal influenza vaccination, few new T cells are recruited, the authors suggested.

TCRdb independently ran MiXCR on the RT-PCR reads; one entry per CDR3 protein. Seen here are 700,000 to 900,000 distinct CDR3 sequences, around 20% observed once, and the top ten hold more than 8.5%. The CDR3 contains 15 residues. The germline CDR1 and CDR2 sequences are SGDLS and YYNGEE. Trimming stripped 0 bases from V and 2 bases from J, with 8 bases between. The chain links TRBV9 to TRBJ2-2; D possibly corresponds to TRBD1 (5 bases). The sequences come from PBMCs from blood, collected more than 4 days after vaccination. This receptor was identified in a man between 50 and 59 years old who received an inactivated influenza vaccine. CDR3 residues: CASSVVTGNTGELFF. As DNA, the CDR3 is TGTGCCAGCAGCGTAGTTACAGGAAACACCGGGGAGCTGTTTTTT. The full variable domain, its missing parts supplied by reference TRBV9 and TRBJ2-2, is DSGVTQTPKHLITATGQRVTLRCSPRSGDLSVYWYQQSLDQGLQFLIQYYNGEERAKGNILERFSAQQFPDLHSELNLSSLELGDSALYFCASSVVTGNTGELFFGEGSRLTVL.